This T cell receptor beta chain came from a study of blood T cell repertoires in COVID-19. On the study more broadly: Both acute and convalescent COVID-19 samples were obtained from the United States, Italy and Spain. T cells, B-cell-depleted T cells, or PBMCs supplied cDNA or gDNA.

The CDR3 is 17 amino acids. Per the germline V gene, CDR1 is LGHNA and CDR2 is YSLEER. With 0 bases removed from V and 2 bases from J, the gap between germline ends came to 15 bases. The table came from immunoSEQ multiplex PCR; TCRdb's copy has only in-frame clones and leaves some out. Of under 30,000 clones in the sample, about 80% were seen once. The receptor was derived from a human donor in a cohort sampled during active COVID-19. The source material was peripheral blood. V is TRBV4-3 and J is TRBJ2-3; possibly TRBD1 for D (6 bases). This chain's CDR3 is CASSQELAGANTDTQYF. In nucleotides, the CDR3 is TGCGCCAGCAGCCAAGAATTGGCAGGGGCTAACACAGATACGCAGTATTTT.